This TCR beta chain was recovered during a study of blood T cell repertoires in COVID-19. Study overall: In each case, the material was cDNA or gDNA derived from T cells, B-cell-depleted T cells, or PBMCs.

Authors' methods: By means of reference gene primer amplification, nucleated cell counts were estimated. Here immunoSEQ multiplex PCR was the method, and the copy in TCRdb shows in-frame clones only, minus some. V, J and clone size reflect that table, while D and trimming were determined from the DNA. This table holds around 230,000 clones, roughly 86% found once. Recruitment covered about two dozen US areas and drew participants whose ages spanned about 18 to 100 years. Assignments of participants to cohorts depended upon their own reported clinical history. Germline values: CDR1 PRHDT, CDR2 FYEKMQ (reference sequence). The J segment lost 4 bases and the V segment lost 4 bases, leaving 3 bases of the junction unmatched. This CDR3 has 15 residues.

The source material was PBMCs or T cells enriched from blood (not recorded which). This receptor was obtained from a man aged 18 to 29 with acute COVID-19. The chain couples TRBV13 to TRBJ2-1, with TRBD2 matching over 11 bases. CDR3 in DNA: TGTGCCAGCAGCTGGGGACTAGCGGAATACAATGAGCAGTTCTTC. This codes for CASSWGLAEYNEQFF.